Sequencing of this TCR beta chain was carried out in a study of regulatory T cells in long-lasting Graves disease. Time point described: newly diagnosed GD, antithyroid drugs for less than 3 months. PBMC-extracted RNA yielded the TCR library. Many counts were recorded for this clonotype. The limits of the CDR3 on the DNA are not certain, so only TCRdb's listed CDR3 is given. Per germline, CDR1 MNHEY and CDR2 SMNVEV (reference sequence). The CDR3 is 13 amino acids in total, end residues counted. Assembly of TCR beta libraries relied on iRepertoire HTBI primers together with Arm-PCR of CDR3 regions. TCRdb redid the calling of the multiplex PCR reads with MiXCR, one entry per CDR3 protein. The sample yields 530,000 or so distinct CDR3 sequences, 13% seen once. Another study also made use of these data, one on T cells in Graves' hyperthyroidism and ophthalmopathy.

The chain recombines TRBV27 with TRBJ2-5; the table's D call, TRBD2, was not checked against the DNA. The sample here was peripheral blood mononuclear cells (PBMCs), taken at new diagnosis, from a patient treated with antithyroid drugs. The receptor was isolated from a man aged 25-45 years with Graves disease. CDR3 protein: CASSSSSEGTQYF.